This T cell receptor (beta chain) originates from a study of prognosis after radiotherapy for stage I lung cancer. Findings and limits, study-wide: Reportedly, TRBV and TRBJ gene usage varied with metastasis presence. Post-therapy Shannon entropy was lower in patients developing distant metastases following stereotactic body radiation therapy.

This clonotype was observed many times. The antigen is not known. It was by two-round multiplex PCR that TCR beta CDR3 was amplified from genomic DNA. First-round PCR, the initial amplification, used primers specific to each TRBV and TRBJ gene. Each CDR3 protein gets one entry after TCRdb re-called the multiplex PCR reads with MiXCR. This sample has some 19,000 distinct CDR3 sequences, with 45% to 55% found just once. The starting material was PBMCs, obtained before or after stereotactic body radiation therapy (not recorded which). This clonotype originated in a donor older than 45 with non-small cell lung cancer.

This chain's CDR3 is CASSPETSTDTQYF. CDR3 DNA sequence: TGTGCCAGCAGCCCCGAGACTAGCACAGATACGCAGTATTTT. V usage is TRBV7-9 and J usage is TRBJ2-3, with D uncertain. The germline V and J ends were trimmed by 5 bases and 0 bases, with 9 bases remaining between them. Germline CDR1 and CDR2: SEHNR and FQNEAQ (reference sequence). The CDR3 consists of 14 residues.